These 15 T cell receptor beta chains originate from one sample sequenced in a study of response to subunit inactivated influenza vaccine. TCRdb independently ran MiXCR on the RT-PCR reads; one entry per CDR3 protein. The sample has about 780,000 distinct CDR3 sequences, less than 20% seen once; the top ten hold about a tenth. Sequencing was performed on PBMCs from blood, taken approximately 5 days after vaccination. The receptors derive from a man aged 50-59 years who received an inactivated influenza vaccine.

The CDR3 coding sequence is TGTGCCAGCAATACACCGGGGAGAGAGGTCACCGGGGAGCTGTTTTTT. It translates to CASNTPGREVTGELFF. The V call is TRBV2, the J call TRBJ2-2, with D possibly TRBD2 on 5 matching bases. Germline CDR1 reads SNHLY; CDR2 reads FYNNEI. V was cut by 7 bases and J by 4 bases, with 19 bases left in between. CDR3 length: 16 residues.

This clonotype was found a few times. The chain has TRBV6-5 and TRBJ1-1, with D unclear. This CDR3 spans 14 amino acids. In germline, CDR1 is MNHEY, CDR2 SVGAGI. Trimming removed 2 bases at V and 3 bases at J, with 10 bases between. This chain's CDR3 is CASSYRVGDTEAFF. The CDR3, as DNA: TGTGCCAGCAGTTACCGGGTGGGAGACACTGAAGCTTTCTTT.

This clonotype was seen more than once but under ten times. The V call is TRBV20-1, the J call TRBJ1-6; no clear D. The CDR3 consists of 14 residues. The V gene lost 5 bases and the J gene lost 0 bases, with 8 bases spanning the gap. CDR1 is DFQATT, CDR2 SNEGSKA, per germline (reference sequence). The CDR3 DNA sequence: TGCAGTGCTCAGAGGAGCTCCTATAATTCACCCCTCCACTTT. This encodes CSAQRSSYNSPLHF.

The rearrangement uses TRBV9 and TRBJ2-4, with D possibly being TRBD2 (7 bases). Trimming took 4 bases from V and 9 from J, leaving 14 bases between them. Germline V gene sequence: CDR1 SGDLS, CDR2 YYNGEE. The CDR3 consists of 13 residues. This CDR3 reads CASSPLRGAIQYF. For the CDR3, the DNA is TGTGCCAGCAGCCCTCTCCGGGGGGCCATTCAGTACTTC. Full variable domain (missing parts from reference TRBV9 and TRBJ2-4): DSGVTQTPKHLITATGQRVTLRCSPRSGDLSVYWYQQSLDQGLQFLIQYYNGEERAKGNILERFSAQQFPDLHSELNLSSLELGDSALYFCASSPLRGAIQYFGAGTRLSVL.

This clonotype was detected many times. J is TRBJ2-7 and V is TRBV20-1; 7 bases are a match to TRBD1. V was pared by 7 bases and J by 2 bases, with 8 bases of the junction left unmatched. Per germline, CDR1 DFQATT and CDR2 SNEGSKA (reference sequence). The CDR3 contains 13 residues. The CDR3 is CSVPGQSTYEQYF. In DNA form, the CDR3 reads TGCAGTGTTCCGGGACAGTCAACCTACGAGCAGTACTTC.

In its sample, this clonotype was seen many times. The chain joins TRBV7-9 to TRBJ2-7; TRBD1 is a possible D gene (5 bases). The V and J ends lost 6 bases and 5 bases respectively, with 8 bases between them. This CDR3 is built from 11 residues. The germline gives CDR1 SEHNR, CDR2 FQNEAQ (reference sequence). Here the CDR3 reads CASSRRDEQYF. The DNA of the CDR3 is TGTGCCAGCAGTCGCAGGGACGAGCAGTACTTC.

The V gene is TRBV5-1, the J gene TRBJ2-5; perhaps D is TRBD1 or TRBD2 (5 bases each). Germline V gene lookup returns CDR1 SGHRS and CDR2 YFSETQ. The CDR3 has 15 amino acids. V lost 4 bases and J lost 2, with 15 bases in between. CDR3 DNA: TGCGCCAGCAGCCTTACCGGGACGAGGCAAGAGACCCAGTACTTC. Encoded protein: CASSLTGTRQETQYF.

CDR3 DNA: TGCAGCGTTGGGTCACAGGGGGTTGAGCAGTTCTTC. It yields the protein CSVGSQGVEQFF. The chain uses TRBV29-1 and TRBJ2-1; TRBD1 matches at 8 bases. The junction had 5 bases not matched to a gene; V was cut back by 4 bases and J by 9 bases. Per the germline V gene, CDR1 is SQVTM and CDR2 is ANQGSEA. The CDR3 totals 12 residues.

This clonotype was seen a handful of times. The chain couples TRBV6-2 or TRBV6-3 to TRBJ2-7, with 10 bases fitting TRBD1. Germline V gene sequence: CDR1 MNHEY, CDR2 SVGEGT. V shed 6 bases, J shed 7 bases, and the junction held 24 bases outside the gene matches. The CDR3 covers 19 residues. In DNA form, the CDR3 reads TGTGCCAGCAGCCGAAGACAGACAGTCCGGGACAGGGGTCTGGGTGAGCAGTACTTC. Translating gives CASSRRQTVRDRGLGEQYF.

CDR3 sequence (DNA): TGCGCCAGCAGCTTGGGAAGTTATGAAAAACTGTTTTTT. Amino acids: CASSLGSYEKLFF. The V call is TRBV5-1, the J call TRBJ1-4; D unclear. The CDR3 contains 13 residues. The V gene's germline CDR1 is SGHRS and CDR2 YFSETQ. The germline V and J ends were trimmed by 0 bases and 6 bases, with 6 bases remaining between them.

This clonotype appeared a few times. The CDR3 protein is CASSLVLGQGAQNIQYF. CDR3 nucleotide sequence: TGTGCCAGCAGCTTAGTTTTAGGGCAGGGGGCGCAAAACATTCAGTACTTC. The V and J genes are TRBV11-2 and TRBJ2-4; 8 bases match TRBD1. Trimming removed 1 base from V and 5 bases from J; junction bases left unmatched: 10. Germline CDR1 reads SGHAT; CDR2 reads FQNNGV. The CDR3 is 17 residues long.

This chain connects TRBV20-1 to TRBJ2-7, with 7 bases that match TRBD1. The CDR3 runs 13 residues. Germline trimming cut 5 bases from V and 1 base from J; bases unmatched to any gene: 5. Germline CDR1 is DFQATT and CDR2 is SNEGSKA (reference sequence). The CDR3 protein is CSAPTGYSYEQYF. The CDR3, as DNA: TGCAGTGCTCCGACAGGGTATTCCTACGAGCAGTACTTC.

This clonotype occurred a few times. This chain connects TRBV19 to TRBJ2-3; TRBD2 agrees at 15 bases. The germline gives CDR1 LNHDA, CDR2 SQIVND (reference sequence). V lost 6 bases and J lost 6; bases outside the gene matches: 4. The CDR3 has 15 residues. Written as DNA, the CDR3 is TGTGCCAGTAGATGGACTAGCGGGAGGGCGGATACGCAGTATTTT. It encodes CASRWTSGRADTQYF.

This clonotype showed up many times. V is TRBV5-1 and J is TRBJ1-1; 7 bases are a match to TRBD1. The junction had 8 bases not matched to a gene; V was cut back by 4 bases and J by 8 bases. There are 13 residues in the CDR3. The germline gives CDR1 SGHRS, CDR2 YFSETQ. The CDR3 here is CASSTYPGQEAFF. CDR3 nucleotides: TGCGCCAGCAGCACCTACCCGGGACAGGAAGCTTTCTTT. Supplemented by reference TRBV5-1 and TRBJ1-1, the full variable domain reads KAGVTQTPRYLIKTRGQQVTLSCSPISGHRSVSWYQQTPGQGLQFLFEYFSETQRNKGNFPGRFSGRQFSNSRSEMNVSTLELGDSALYLCASSTYPGQEAFFGQGTRLTVV.

The chain joins TRBV29-1 to TRBJ2-1; D is unresolved. CDR1 and CDR2 (germline): SQVTM, ANQGSEA. Deletions cut 8 bases from V and 14 bases from J, with 19 bases between. This CDR3 is built from 11 residues. The CDR3 loop is CSSATGFSEFF. In DNA, the CDR3 is TGCAGCAGCGCCACCGGGTTTTCTGAGTTCTTC.